The 11 T cell receptor beta chains given below trace back to one sample, sequenced in a study of blood T cell repertoires in COVID-19. Assay used: immunoSEQ multiplex PCR; TCRdb lists only in-frame clones, some missing. The sample holds under 250,000 clones, 88% seen once. Source material: PBMCs or T cells enriched from blood (not recorded which). Receptors were obtained from a woman aged 40-49 years who had been exposed to COVID-19.

The chain employs TRBV18 and TRBJ1-3, with TRBD1 matching 9 bases. CDR3 length: 17 amino acids. Unmatched junction bases numbered 6, after V lost 2 bases and J lost 1 base. Germline-derived CDR1 and CDR2 are KGHSH and LQKENI. The CDR3 reads CASSPLTGQGSGNTIYF. The CDR3 region has the DNA TGTGCCAGCTCACCATTGACGGGACAGGGTTCTGGAAACACCATATATTTT.

The genes are TRBV4-1 and TRBJ2-7, with TRBD1 matching over 7 bases. There are 16 residues in the CDR3. V trimming: 0 bases; J trimming: 0 bases; junction bases outside the gene matches: 5. Per germline, CDR1 MGHRA and CDR2 YSYEKL. The CDR3 loop is CASSQELTGNSYEQYF. CDR3 nucleotides: TGCGCCAGCAGCCAAGAACTGACAGGGAACTCCTACGAGCAGTACTTC.

This sequence joins TRBV28 and TRBJ2-1; D is undetermined. Germline V gene lookup returns CDR1 MDHEN and CDR2 SYDVKM. The V end was cut by 5 bases, the J end by 0 bases, with 11 bases between. This CDR3 is built from 15 residues. In DNA, the CDR3 is TGTGCCAGCAGTCCCCCAGCTAGCTCCTACAATGAGCAGTTCTTC. It yields the protein CASSPPASSYNEQFF.

The table lists this clone with a count of one. The rearrangement links TRBV15 to TRBJ1-5; no definite D call. In germline, CDR1 is LNHNV, CDR2 YYDKDF (reference sequence). CDR3 size: 19 residues. Trimming took off 0 bases at V and 0 bases at J, with 18 bases between the two ends. This chain's CDR3 is CATSRERWSTLFSNQPQHF. Written as DNA, the CDR3 is TGTGCCACCAGCAGAGAGAGGTGGTCCACACTTTTTAGCAATCAGCCCCAGCATTTT.

The genes are TRBV19 and TRBJ1-2, with D tentatively TRBD1 (6 bases). The CDR3 is 12 residues long. Germline loops: CDR1 LNHDA, CDR2 SQIVND (reference sequence). V gave up 5 bases and J gave up 3 bases, with 7 bases separating them. The CDR3 loop is CASSQGYYGYTF. In nucleotides, the CDR3 is TGTGCCAGTAGTCAGGGGTACTATGGCTACACCTTC.

V is TRBV5-1 and J is TRBJ2-5, with TRBD2 identical over 8 bases. Germline V gene sequence: CDR1 SGHRS, CDR2 YFSETQ. Trimming cost V 5 bases and J 2 bases; bases outside gene matches: 8. CDR3 length: 15 amino acids. This chain's CDR3 is CASSGLAGPQETQYF. The CDR3 nucleotides are TGCGCCAGCAGTGGCCTAGCGGGCCCTCAAGAGACCCAGTACTTC. The variable domain in full, completed from reference TRBV5-1 and TRBJ2-5, reads KAGVTQTPRYLIKTRGQQVTLSCSPISGHRSVSWYQQTPGQGLQFLFEYFSETQRNKGNFPGRFSGRQFSNSRSEMNVSTLELGDSALYLCASSGLAGPQETQYFGPGTRLLVL.

V gene TRBV2 combines with J gene TRBJ1-3, with 8 bases lining up with TRBD1. This CDR3 comprises 15 residues. The V segment lost 4 bases and the J segment 5 bases; nucleotides outside the gene matches: 7. Germline V gene sequence: CDR1 SNHLY, CDR2 FYNNEI. In DNA, the CDR3 is TGTGCCAGCAGTGCCGACAGGGGCGGGAGAAACACCATATATTTT. Its protein is CASSADRGGRNTIYF.

The V gene is TRBV20-1, the J gene TRBJ2-7, with TRBD2 as a possible D gene (5 bases). The CDR3 has 11 amino acids. V shed 3 bases and J shed 7 bases, with 10 bases lying between them. Germline CDR1 is DFQATT and CDR2 is SNEGSKA (reference sequence). The CDR3 loop reads CSAREVQEQYF. The CDR3 coding sequence is TGCAGTGCTAGGGAGGTGCAAGAGCAGTACTTC.

The chain joins TRBV7-9 to TRBJ1-2, with D possibly matching TRBD1 (5 bases). Trimming stripped 3 bases from V and 4 bases from J, with 15 bases between. From germline, CDR1 is SEHNR and CDR2 FQNEAQ (reference sequence). The CDR3 has 15 amino acids. CDR3 bases: TGTGCCAGCAGCTTTGGGGTGGGGCAGTCCTATGGCTACACCTTC. Residues: CASSFGVGQSYGYTF.

The rearrangement joins TRBV12-3 or TRBV12-4 to TRBJ1-2; D ambiguous. This CDR3 region has 13 residues. V was cut by 3 bases and J by 6 bases, with 11 bases left in between. CDR3 in DNA: TGTGCCAGCAGTTTTCTCGCGGAGGATGGCTACACCTTC. This sequence encodes CASSFLAEDGYTF.

The rearrangement links TRBV5-5 to TRBJ2-1; D is undetermined. This CDR3 is 15 amino acids long. Trimming removed 0 bases at V and 2 bases at J, with 9 bases between. The germline gives CDR1 SGHKS, CDR2 YYEKEE (reference sequence). CDR3 sequence: CASSLGPSAYNEQFF. CDR3 bases: TGTGCCAGCAGCTTGGGACCCAGCGCCTACAATGAGCAGTTCTTC.